What follows are 19 T cell receptor beta chains derived from one specimen sequenced in a study of blood T cell repertoires in COVID-19. Sequencing used immunoSEQ multiplex PCR; TCRdb keeps in-frame clones, though not all of them. The sample yields about 61,000 clones, around 77% seen once. Sequencing used peripheral blood. The receptors derive from an elderly man with active or convalescent COVID-19.

The chain carries TRBV15 and TRBJ1-2, with a possible D match to TRBD1 (5 bases). CDR3 length equals 12 residues. The V end lost 0 bases, the J end lost 9 bases, and 8 bases lay between the germline ends. From germline, CDR1 is LNHNV and CDR2 YYDKDF (reference sequence). For the CDR3, the DNA is TGTGCCACCAGCAGAGAGAGGACAAGCTACACCTTC. This gives the protein CATSRERTSYTF.

This chain joins TRBV19 and TRBJ1-6, with 7 nucleotides matching TRBD1. This CDR3 region has 18 residues. Trimming cost V 4 bases and J 2 bases; bases outside gene matches: 11. Germline values: CDR1 LNHDA, CDR2 SQIVND (reference sequence). This chain's CDR3 is CASSTGQARPPYNSPLHF. The DNA for the CDR3 is TGTGCCAGTAGTACTGGACAGGCTCGACCACCCTATAATTCACCCCTCCACTTT.

The chain links TRBV6-4 to TRBJ1-5; D not resolved. Germline V lookup: CDR1 MRHNA, CDR2 SNTAGT. Trimming stripped 2 bases from V and 0 bases from J, with 8 bases between. CDR3 length equals 15 residues. The CDR3 region is CASSDPVYSNQPQHF. The CDR3 coding sequence is TGTGCCAGCAGTGACCCCGTTTATAGCAATCAGCCCCAGCATTTT.

The gene calls are TRBV18 and TRBJ2-1; D might be TRBD1 (6 bases). The CDR3 loop spans 13 amino acids. Germline CDR1 reads KGHSH; CDR2 reads LQKENI. V dropped 6 bases and J dropped 2 bases, with 8 bases sitting between them. The CDR3 region has the DNA TGTGCCAGCTCCCGGGACACCTACAATGAGCAGTTCTTC. Amino acids: CASSRDTYNEQFF.

This clone turned up a few times. The chain uses TRBV15 and TRBJ2-1; D is possibly TRBD2 (5 bases). The CDR3 is 17 amino acids. The germline V gene has CDR1 LNHNV and CDR2 YYDKDF (reference sequence). The germline V and J ends were trimmed by 0 bases and 7 bases, with 19 bases remaining between them. The CDR3 spells CATSRDPPGVVGNEQFF. DNA of the CDR3: TGTGCCACCAGCAGAGATCCCCCCGGGGTGGTTGGAAATGAGCAGTTCTTC.

This clone was seen at least ten times. The rearrangement joins TRBV18 to TRBJ1-1; D is perhaps TRBD1 (5 bases). The V end was cut by 6 bases, the J end by 7 bases, with 9 bases between. Germline lookup yields CDR1 KGHSH and CDR2 LQKENI. This CDR3 region has 11 residues. CDR3 region: CASSGGIEAFF. CDR3 coding DNA: TGTGCCAGCTCCGGGGGGATTGAAGCTTTCTTT.

J is TRBJ2-3 and V is TRBV4-2; no reliable D call. CDR1 and CDR2 (germline): LGHNA, YNFKEQ. There are 13 residues in the CDR3. V was shortened by 0 bases and J by 6 bases, with 7 bases between the two germline ends. For the CDR3, the DNA is TGTGCCAGCAGCCAAGATAAATCCGATACGCAGTATTTT. This encodes CASSQDKSDTQYF.

The chain is built from TRBV14 and TRBJ2-3; 11 bases match TRBD2. V was clipped by 3 bases and J by 4 bases; unmatched bases: 3. This CDR3 spans 15 amino acids. From germline, CDR1 is SGHDN and CDR2 FVKESK. CDR3 sequence: CASSHTSGSADTQYF. As DNA, the CDR3 is TGTGCCAGCAGCCACACTAGCGGGAGTGCAGATACGCAGTATTTT. The full variable domain, rest sourced from reference TRBV14 and TRBJ2-3, is EAGVTQFPSHSVIEKGQTVTLRCDPISGHDNLYWYRRVMGKEIKFLLHFVKESKQDESGMPNNRFLAERTGGTYSTLKVQPAELEDSGVYFCASSHTSGSADTQYFGPGTRLTVL.

This clone has more than one count but fewer than ten. This chain joins TRBV12-5 and TRBJ2-3; D possibly corresponds to TRBD2 (6 bases). This CDR3 is built from 16 residues. Trimming left V 1 base short and J 6 bases short, with 17 bases between. The germline gives CDR1 LGHNT, CDR2 FRNRAP. The CDR3 DNA follows: TGTGCTAGTGGTTTGGGACTCGTGGGGGAGGCGGATACGCAGTATTTT. Amino acids: CASGLGLVGEADTQYF.

This chain links TRBV5-1 with TRBJ1-1; 7 bases are a match to TRBD1. Germline-derived CDR1 and CDR2 are SGHRS and YFSETQ. The CDR3 is 15 amino acids. V gave up 0 bases and J gave up 1 base; unmatched junction bases: 3. The CDR3 DNA reads TGCGCCAGCAGCTTGGTTGCAGGGGGGAACACTGAAGCTTTCTTT. This gives the protein CASSLVAGGNTEAFF.

The V and J genes are TRBV28 and TRBJ1-4; the match to TRBD1 covers 7 bases. V trimming: 6 bases; J trimming: 3 bases; junction bases outside the gene matches: 4. Per the germline V gene, CDR1 is MDHEN and CDR2 is SYDVKM. CDR3 length: 14 residues. The CDR3 sequence is CASSYRGSNEKLFF. The CDR3 DNA reads as TGTGCCAGCAGCTACAGGGGTTCTAATGAAAAACTGTTTTTT.

The V call is TRBV5-6, the J call TRBJ2-7; 7 bases match TRBD1. CDR3 length: 16 amino acids. In germline, CDR1 is SGHDT, CDR2 YYEEEE. Trimming took 4 bases from V and 2 from J; bases not matched to a gene: 12. The DNA for the CDR3 is TGTGCCAGCAGCCTGCGGACAGGCCCGTTTACCTACGAGCAGTACTTC. Translation gives CASSLRTGPFTYEQYF.

V and J are TRBV7-2 and TRBJ1-2; D call uncertain. There are 12 residues in the CDR3. Trimming took 1 base from V and 14 from J, leaving 14 bases between them. CDR1 SGHTA and CDR2 FQGNSA come from the germline V gene. The CDR3 sequence is CASSLDGVAGTF. DNA for the CDR3: TGTGCCAGCAGCTTAGATGGGGTTGCGGGAACCTTC.

The rearrangement links TRBV5-6 to TRBJ2-7; TRBD2 aligns across 14 bases. CDR1 is SGHDT and CDR2 is YYEEEE in the germline V gene. V trimming: 4 bases; J trimming: 5 bases; junction bases outside the gene matches: 5. The CDR3 extends over 15 amino acids. The CDR3 reads CASSQGLAGVNEQYF. CDR3 coding DNA: TGTGCCAGCAGCCAGGGACTAGCGGGAGTGAACGAGCAGTACTTC.

V usage is TRBV7-8 and J usage is TRBJ2-3; 12 positions agree with TRBD2. J lost 9 bases, V lost 1 base, and 11 bases had no gene match. CDR1 is SGHVS and CDR2 is FQNEAQ in the germline V gene. The CDR3 extends over 17 amino acids. The CDR3 bases are TGTGCCAGCAGCTTAGTGGGGCTAGCGGGGGGGCGAGGAACGCAGTATTTT. Amino acid sequence: CASSLVGLAGGRGTQYF.

The chain joins TRBV30 to TRBJ2-1, with unresolved D. Trimming took off 3 bases at V and 4 bases at J, with 4 bases between the two ends. Germline V gene lookup returns CDR1 GTSNPN and CDR2 SVGIG (reference sequence). This CDR3 comprises 11 residues. Here the CDR3 reads CAWRLYNEQFF. The CDR3 DNA follows: TGTGCCTGGAGGCTATACAATGAGCAGTTCTTC.

With regard to this clone: An end of the junction differs from the germline gene, which may be a read error. The rearrangement joins TRBV14 to TRBJ2-1; 9 bases fit TRBD2. Per the germline V gene, CDR1 is SGHDN and CDR2 is FVKESK. The CDR3 covers 16 residues. CDR3 sequence (DNA): TGTGCCAGCAGCCAAGAGGGGACTAGCTTGTACAGTGAGCAGTTCTTC. Translation gives CASSQEGTSLYSEQFF.

The chain has TRBV5-4 and TRBJ2-4; D not resolved. The CDR3 runs 15 residues. Looked up from germline, CDR1 is SGHNT and CDR2 is YYREEE (reference sequence). V lost 4 bases and J lost 6, with 17 bases in between. The CDR3 is CASSDRRPSGNIQYF. CDR3 DNA sequence: TGTGCCAGCAGCGATCGCCGCCCGTCCGGAAACATTCAGTACTTC. The full variable domain, in which reference TRBV5-4 and TRBJ2-4 provide the parts outside the CDR3, is ETGVTQSPTHLIKTRGQQVTLRCSSQSGHNTVSWYQQALGQGPQFIFQYYREEENGRGNFPPRFSGLQFPNYSSELNVNALELDDSALYLCASSDRRPSGNIQYFGAGTRLSVL.

The gene calls are TRBV2 and TRBJ1-5; 7 nucleotides align to TRBD1. CDR1 and CDR2 from the germline V gene are SNHLY and FYNNEI. Trimming took 4 bases from V and 2 from J; bases not matched to a gene: 8. The length of the CDR3 is 16 residues. CDR3 protein: CASSVGQVMRNQPQHF. The CDR3 nucleotides are TGTGCCAGCAGTGTCGGACAGGTTATGCGCAATCAGCCCCAGCATTTT.